This TCR beta chain was sequenced during a study of response to subunit inactivated influenza vaccine. General observations from the study: Each seasonal influenza vaccination recruits few new T cells, the authors suggested.

TCRdb recomputed calls from the RT-PCR reads with MiXCR, one row per CDR3 protein. The data show 590,000 or so distinct CDR3 sequences, with about 15% seen just once and about 7.4% held by the top ten. This clonotype was recorded only once. Its antigen is unknown. The CDR3 loop spans 13 amino acids. Trimming took off 3 bases at V and 6 bases at J, with 10 bases between the two ends. The germline V gene has CDR1 SGDLS and CDR2 YYNGEE. The chain carries TRBV9 and TRBJ2-1; D call uncertain. The TCR was taken from a man over 45 who received an inactivated influenza vaccine. The material was PBMCs from blood, obtained roughly 15 days before vaccination. The DNA for the CDR3 is TGTGCCAGCAGCGCCGGACCCGGCAATGAGCAGTTCTTC. It encodes CASSAGPGNEQFF.